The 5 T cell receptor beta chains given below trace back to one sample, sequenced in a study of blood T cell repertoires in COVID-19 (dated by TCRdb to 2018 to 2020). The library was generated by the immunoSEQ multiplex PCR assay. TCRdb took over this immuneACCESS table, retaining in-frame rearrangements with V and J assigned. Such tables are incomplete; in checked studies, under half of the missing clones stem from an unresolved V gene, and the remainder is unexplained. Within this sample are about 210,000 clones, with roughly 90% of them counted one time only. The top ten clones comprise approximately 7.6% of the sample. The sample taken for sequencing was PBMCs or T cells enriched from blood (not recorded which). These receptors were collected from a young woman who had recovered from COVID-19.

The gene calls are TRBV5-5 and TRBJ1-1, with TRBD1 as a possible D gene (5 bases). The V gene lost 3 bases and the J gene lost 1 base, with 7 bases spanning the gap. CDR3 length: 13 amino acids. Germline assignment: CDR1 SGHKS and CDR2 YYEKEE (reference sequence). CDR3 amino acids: CASSYGQNTEAFF. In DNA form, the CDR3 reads TGTGCCAGCAGCTATGGACAGAACACTGAAGCTTTCTTT.

The chain's CDR3 is CASTFSTGGYEQYF. CDR3 nucleotides: TGTGCCAGCACTTTCTCGACCGGGGGCTACGAGCAGTACTTC. This chain joins TRBV28 and TRBJ2-7; tentative D call: TRBD2 (6 bases). The CDR3 length is 14 residues. Germline V gives CDR1 MDHEN, CDR2 SYDVKM. The V end lost 7 bases, the J end lost 3 bases, and 16 bases lay between the germline ends.

The CDR3 coding sequence is TGTGCCAGCAGCTTCGGGGACAGGGCGGGTGAAAAACTGTTTTTT. As protein: CASSFGDRAGEKLFF. This chain connects TRBV7-9 to TRBJ1-4; 9 bases are shared with TRBD1. V lost 3 bases, J lost 7 bases, and 6 bases stayed unmatched. The V gene's germline CDR1 is SEHNR and CDR2 FQNEAQ (reference sequence). There are 15 residues in the CDR3.

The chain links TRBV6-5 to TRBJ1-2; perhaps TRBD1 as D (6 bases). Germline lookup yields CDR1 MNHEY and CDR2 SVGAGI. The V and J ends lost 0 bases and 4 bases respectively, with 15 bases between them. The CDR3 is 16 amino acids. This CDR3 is CASSYSTETGVYGYTF. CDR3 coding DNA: TGTGCCAGCAGTTACTCGACTGAGACAGGAGTCTATGGCTACACCTTC.

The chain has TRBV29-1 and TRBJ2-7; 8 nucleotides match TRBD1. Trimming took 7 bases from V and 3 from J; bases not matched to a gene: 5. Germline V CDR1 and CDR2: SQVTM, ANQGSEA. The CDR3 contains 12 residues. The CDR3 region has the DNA TGCAGCGCCGGAACAGGGGGCTACGAGCAGTACTTC. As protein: CSAGTGGYEQYF.